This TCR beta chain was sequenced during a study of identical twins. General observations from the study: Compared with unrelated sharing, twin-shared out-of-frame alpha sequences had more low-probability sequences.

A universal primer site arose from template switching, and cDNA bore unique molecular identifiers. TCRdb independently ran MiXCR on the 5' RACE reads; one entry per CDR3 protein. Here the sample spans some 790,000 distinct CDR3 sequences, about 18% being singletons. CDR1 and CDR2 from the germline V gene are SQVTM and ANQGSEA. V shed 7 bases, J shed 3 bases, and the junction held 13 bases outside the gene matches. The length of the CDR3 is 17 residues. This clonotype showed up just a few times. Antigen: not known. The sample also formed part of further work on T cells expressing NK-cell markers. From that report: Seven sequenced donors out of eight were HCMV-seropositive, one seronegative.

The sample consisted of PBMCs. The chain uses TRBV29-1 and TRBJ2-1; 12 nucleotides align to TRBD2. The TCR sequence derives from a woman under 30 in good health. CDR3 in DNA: TGCAGCGGGAACCCCATGACTAGCGGGAGTGTCTACAATGAGCAGTTCTTC. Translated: CSGNPMTSGSVYNEQFF.